A single sample is the source of the 12 T cell receptor beta chains below, sequenced in a study of shared clonotypes between healthy human individuals. This table comes from immunoSEQ multiplex PCR, and its TCRdb copy is limited to in-frame clones, with some not included. The sample holds about 470,000 clones, roughly 80% seen once. The sequenced sample consisted of PBMCs. Source of these receptors: a woman aged 40 to 55 in good health. Some clones in this sample may be carry-over from other donors' samples.

This chain joins TRBV5-1 and TRBJ2-7; 9 positions match TRBD1. This CDR3 is built from 15 residues. Germline lookup yields CDR1 SGHRS and CDR2 YFSETQ. The V gene end was trimmed by 3 bases and the J gene end by 5 bases; junction bases not matched to a gene: 9. The CDR3 nucleotides are TGCGCCAGCAGCTCCGCCGGGACAGGGCTTAACGAGCAGTACTTC. This codes for CASSSAGTGLNEQYF. The full variable domain, rest sourced from reference TRBV5-1 and TRBJ2-7, is KAGVTQTPRYLIKTRGQQVTLSCSPISGHRSVSWYQQTPGQGLQFLFEYFSETQRNKGNFPGRFSGRQFSNSRSEMNVSTLELGDSALYLCASSSAGTGLNEQYFGPGTRLTVT.

With regard to this clone: A far larger clone lies a single base away; this is likely a read error. Since no conserved phenylalanine or tryptophan closes the CDR3, a read error is the likely cause. The chain employs TRBV5-1 and TRBJ2-7, with D uncertain. Trimming left V 4 bases short and J 2 bases short, with 10 bases between. The germline V gene has CDR1 SGHRS and CDR2 YFSETQ. The CDR3 consists of 13 residues. CDR3 sequence reads: CASSAGSTYEQYS. CDR3 DNA: TGCGCCAGCAGCGCTGGATCCACCTACGAGCAGTACTCC.

The J gene is TRBJ2-1, the V gene TRBV29-1, with 8 nucleotides matching TRBD1. Germline V gives CDR1 SQVTM, CDR2 ANQGSEA. V shed 6 bases, J shed 3 bases, and the junction held 1 base outside the gene matches. The CDR3 runs 12 residues. CDR3 in DNA: TGCAGCGTGGACAGGGTCTACAATGAGCAGTTCTTC. It codes for CSVDRVYNEQFF.

The gene calls are TRBV5-1 and TRBJ2-1; the match to TRBD2 covers 12 bases. Unmatched junction bases numbered 9, after V lost 0 bases and J lost 8 bases. The germline V gene has CDR1 SGHRS and CDR2 YFSETQ. This CDR3 contains 17 residues. The CDR3 reads CASSLALAGGLRYEQFF. The CDR3 nucleotides are TGCGCCAGCAGCTTGGCCCTAGCGGGAGGGTTGCGTTATGAGCAGTTCTTC.

The chain is built from TRBV28 and TRBJ2-7; TRBD1 matches at 12 bases. Germline V gives CDR1 MDHEN, CDR2 SYDVKM. The CDR3 is 16 residues long. V lost 5 bases, J lost 6 bases, and 11 bases stayed unmatched. The CDR3 coding sequence is TGTGCCAGCAGTCCCCCGGCCGGGACAGGGGGCGGCGAGCAGTACTTC. Protein: CASSPPAGTGGGEQYF.

The chain links TRBV5-1 to TRBJ2-2; D gene ambiguous. Germline-derived CDR1 and CDR2 are SGHRS and YFSETQ. The CDR3 contains 16 residues. With 1 base removed from V and 2 bases from J, the gap between germline ends came to 12 bases. CDR3: CASSLFRQLNTGELFF. The CDR3 DNA follows: TGCGCCAGCAGCTTGTTTCGCCAGCTAAACACCGGGGAGCTGTTTTTT.

The J gene is TRBJ2-7, the V gene TRBV20-1, with 7 nucleotides matching TRBD1. Germline-derived CDR1 and CDR2 are DFQATT and SNEGSKA (reference sequence). The V segment lost 6 bases and the J segment 9 bases; nucleotides outside the gene matches: 8. This CDR3 has 11 residues. Written as DNA, the CDR3 is TGCAGTGCGAGGGGGCCGAGTGGGCAGTACTTC. This codes for CSARGPSGQYF.

Details on this clone: Distinct nucleotide sequences in the sample also encode this CDR3. CDR3 residues: CASSPGTGGNQPQHF. CDR3 in DNA: TGTGCCAGCTCACCAGGGACAGGGGGAAATCAGCCCCAGCATTTT. This chain links TRBV18 with TRBJ1-5, with 11 bases aligning to TRBD1. Germline CDR1 reads KGHSH; CDR2 reads LQKENI. The CDR3 extends over 15 amino acids. J was trimmed by 4 bases and V by 2 bases; bases with no gene match: 1.

This clone was found once. The chain links TRBV7-8 to TRBJ2-1; a possible D gene is TRBD1 (5 bases). Germline CDR1 reads SGHVS; CDR2 reads FQNEAQ. V gave up 5 bases and J gave up 0 bases, with 17 bases separating them. This CDR3 has 17 residues. CDR3 sequence: CASSLTSPDNSYNEQFF. The CDR3 region has the DNA TGTGCCAGCAGCCTCACGTCCCCGGACAACTCCTACAATGAGCAGTTCTTC.

J is TRBJ1-5 and V is TRBV19, with TRBD1 matching 8 bases. The CDR3 has 15 residues. V gave up 6 bases and J gave up 3 bases; unmatched junction bases: 7. The V gene's germline CDR1 is LNHDA and CDR2 SQIVND (reference sequence). Here the CDR3 DNA reads TGTGCCAGTAGAAGGACAGGGAATTCCAATCAGCCCCAGCATTTT. This gives the protein CASRRTGNSNQPQHF.

This chain uses TRBV10-1 with TRBJ2-1, with 11 nucleotides matching TRBD2. The CDR3 is made up of 15 amino acids. Trimming removed 5 bases from V and 2 bases from J; junction bases left unmatched: 2. CDR1 WNHNN and CDR2 SYGVQD come from the germline V gene (reference sequence). CDR3 bases: TGCGCCAGCAGTCTGACTAGCGGGGCCTACAATGAGCAGTTCTTC. This translates into CASSLTSGAYNEQFF.

The V gene is TRBV11-2, the J gene TRBJ2-1; 10 bases are a match to TRBD2. There are 16 residues in the CDR3. The germline CDR1 and CDR2 sequences are SGHAT and FQNNGV. Germline trimming cut 2 bases from V and 1 base from J; bases unmatched to any gene: 2. In DNA form, the CDR3 reads TGTGCCAGCAGCTTACTAGCGGGAGCTTCCTACAATGAGCAGTTCTTC. It specifies CASSLLAGASYNEQFF.